This T cell receptor beta chain was retrieved from a study of low-dose radiotherapy and immunotherapy resistance in tumors. The overall study: A dose of 0.5 Gy per fraction was delivered to Cohort 1 every 2 weeks, for a total of 6.5 Gy. Patients took 300 mg oral aspirin daily for four cycles from cycle 1 day 1.

Looked up from germline, CDR1 is SGDLS and CDR2 is YYNGEE. V lost 4 bases, J lost 7 bases, and 20 bases lay in between. The CDR3 has 15 amino acids. Priming of first-strand cDNA relied on TRAV- and TRBV-specific primers (covering alpha and beta chains). It was with a constant-region primer and a V-primer adapter that TCRs were amplified over approximately 20 PCR cycles. TCRdb itself ran the reads through MiXCR, one entry per CDR3 protein. The sample lists tens of thousands of distinct CDR3 sequences; more than 8.5% were seen once. This clonotype was picked up many times. Time point defined: before trial treatment. The donors' treatment consisted of nivolumab, ipilimumab, aspirin, low-dose cyclophosphamide and low-dose radiotherapy.

The TCR sequence derives from a male donor with prostate cancer. V gene TRBV9 combines with J gene TRBJ2-5; D is possibly TRBD1 (7 bases). The starting material was PBMCs, obtained before treatment. The CDR3 nucleotides read TGTGCCAGCAGCCCATCGACAGGACAGGAGGGGACCCAGTACTTC. Translated, it gives CASSPSTGQEGTQYF.